The entry below gives a single T cell receptor (beta chain) sequence along with its context. Its antigen is not yet known. No much larger clone is present one base from it, and per-base qualities are unavailable. Library preparation employed RT-PCR. Sequencing took place on a NextSeq 550. Starting from the raw public reads, TCRdb applied fastp trimming at Q25, assembled clones with MiXCR and retained in-frame beta chains. Identical CDR3 protein sequences are pooled into one entry, listed with their most common genes and DNA. For this sample there are 200,000 to 250,000 distinct CDR3 sequences; over 12% appear just once. Of the sample, 11% is held by the ten largest clones. The sample is drawn from a study of patients and donors after allogeneic stem cell transplantation (TCRdb year 2020). Relative to germline, V is 3 bases shorter and J is 2 bases shorter, with 10 bases between their ends. The germline V gene (reference sequence) gives CDR1 as SEHNR and CDR2 as FQNEAQ. Taken from cysteine to phenylalanine, the CDR3 has 14 residues. The CDR3 DNA has 42 bases and is translated from base 1.

Sequencing was carried out using blood, either unsorted or a sorted T cell fraction (not recorded which). The origin of this receptor is a human donor who was either an allogeneic HSCT recipient or a stem cell or donor lymphocyte infusion donor (not recorded which). It is not recorded whose cells these are; they may come from a transplant donor. This receptor chain uses TRBV7-9 and TRBJ2-5; the D gene remains uncertain. The bases are TGTGCCAGCAGCTTGGTTAGTCTTCAAGAGACCCAGTACTTC. Its protein is CASSLVSLQETQYF.